The 24 T cell receptor beta chains below come from one sample, sequenced in a study of blood T cell repertoires in COVID-19. Some clones are missing from TCRdb's copy, which holds only in-frame ones; the method was immunoSEQ multiplex PCR. The data hold tens of thousands of clones, with 88% observed a single time. Sequencing was done on a sample of peripheral blood. The source of these receptors is a woman aged 80 or over with active or convalescent COVID-19.

This rearrangement joins TRBV6-4 to TRBJ2-3, with 10 positions matching TRBD2. This CDR3 is 15 amino acids long. Germline V gene lookup returns CDR1 MRHNA and CDR2 SNTAGT. V trimming: 4 bases; J trimming: 3 bases; junction bases outside the gene matches: 4. The chain's CDR3 is CASSVGTSETDTQYF. In DNA form, the CDR3 reads TGTGCCAGCAGTGTCGGGACTAGCGAGACAGATACGCAGTATTTT.

The chain carries TRBV7-2 and TRBJ1-6; D is perhaps TRBD1 (5 bases). This CDR3 region has 16 residues. The V end was cut by 4 bases, the J end by 7 bases, with 17 bases between. In germline, CDR1 is SGHTA, CDR2 FQGNSA. The CDR3 DNA reads TGTGCCAGCAGCTCGGGCCTCAGGGAGGTCAATTCACCCCTCCACTTT. It is translated as CASSSGLREVNSPLHF. Full variable domain (remainder filled in from reference TRBV7-2 and TRBJ1-6): GAGVSQSPSNKVTEKGKDVELRCDPISGHTALYWYRQSLGQGLEFLIYFQGNSAPDKSGLPSDRFSAERTGGSVSTLTIQRTQQEDSAVYLCASSSGLREVNSPLHFGNGTRLTVT.

This chain joins TRBV6-5 and TRBJ2-7; 7 bases align to TRBD2. V gave up 6 bases and J gave up 1 base; unmatched junction bases: 9. In germline, CDR1 is MNHEY, CDR2 SVGAGI. The CDR3 is 15 amino acids. This CDR3 is CASSAAGVASYEQYF. CDR3 in DNA: TGTGCCAGCAGCGCTGCGGGGGTCGCTTCCTACGAGCAGTACTTC.

The V call is TRBV7-9, the J call TRBJ2-1; 7 bases align to TRBD2. CDR3 length: 18 residues. The germline gives CDR1 SEHNR, CDR2 FQNEAQ (reference sequence). The ends lost 0 bases at V and 7 bases at J; junction bases unmatched: 15. The DNA of the CDR3 is TGTGCCAGCAGCTTAGCGGTGCTAGCGGCTTTATTGGAAAATGAGCAGTTCTTC. Encoded protein: CASSLAVLAALLENEQFF.

This chain links TRBV5-5 with TRBJ2-2; D is ambiguous. The CDR3 has 14 amino acids. With 4 bases removed from V and 3 bases from J, the gap between germline ends came to 10 bases. CDR1 and CDR2 (germline): SGHKS, YYEKEE (reference sequence). This CDR3 is CASSTVRDTGELFF. The CDR3 bases are TGTGCCAGCAGCACTGTACGGGACACCGGGGAGCTGTTTTTT.

As DNA, the CDR3 is TGTGCCAGCAGTCCACAAACCGGGGTGGTAGGTGAAAAACTGTTTTTT. Translated, it gives CASSPQTGVVGEKLFF. This chain connects TRBV28 to TRBJ1-4; D is unresolved. V was cut by 5 bases and J by 7 bases, with 20 bases left in between. Germline V gene lookup returns CDR1 MDHEN and CDR2 SYDVKM. This CDR3 contains 16 residues. Together with reference TRBV28 and TRBJ1-4, the CDR3 gives the full variable domain: DVKVTQSSRYLVKRTGEKVFLECVQDMDHENMFWYRQDPGLGLRLIYFSYDVKMKEKGDIPEGYSVSREKKERFSLILESASTNQTSMYLCASSPQTGVVGEKLFFGSGTQLSVL.

This chain connects TRBV19 to TRBJ2-1; D possibly corresponds to TRBD1 (6 bases). CDR1 LNHDA and CDR2 SQIVND come from the germline V gene (reference sequence). The CDR3 covers 13 residues. With 6 bases removed from V and 8 bases from J, the gap between germline ends came to 14 bases. CDR3 protein: CASREQGLHEQFF. The CDR3 DNA reads as TGTGCCAGTAGGGAGCAGGGGCTCCATGAGCAGTTCTTC.

The chain uses TRBV7-9 and TRBJ2-7; possible D gene TRBD2, 6 bases. This CDR3 contains 11 residues. The V end was cut by 5 bases, the J end by 9 bases, with 11 bases between. Germline V gene lookup returns CDR1 SEHNR and CDR2 FQNEAQ (reference sequence). CDR3 residues: CASSAGIGQYF. The CDR3 nucleotides are TGTGCCAGCAGCGCGGGAATTGGGCAGTACTTC.

The V and J genes are TRBV4-1 and TRBJ1-5; D uncertain. Trimming shortened V by 0 bases and J by 0 bases, and 9 bases separated the two germline ends. The CDR3 is made up of 16 amino acids. CDR1 and CDR2 from the germline V gene are MGHRA and YSYEKL. The CDR3 coding sequence is TGCGCCAGCAGCCAAGACCCAGGTATTAGCAATCAGCCCCAGCATTTT. Its protein is CASSQDPGISNQPQHF.

The chain combines TRBV18 with TRBJ2-7, with TRBD1 matching over 7 bases. Trimming cost V 6 bases and J 3 bases; bases outside gene matches: 11. Germline loops: CDR1 KGHSH, CDR2 LQKENI. The CDR3 is 15 amino acids. The CDR3 DNA reads TGTGCCAGCTCCCCCCGACAGGGTCAGGACTACGAGCAGTACTTC. Translated, it gives CASSPRQGQDYEQYF.

The chain employs TRBV6-5 and TRBJ1-1; D is ambiguous. CDR1 and CDR2 (germline): MNHEY, SVGAGI. The CDR3 sequence is 13 residues long. With 7 bases removed from V and 4 bases from J, the gap between germline ends came to 13 bases. CDR3 bases: TGTGCCAGCAAGACACCGGCGGGCACTGAAGCTTTCTTT. Its protein is CASKTPAGTEAFF.

This chain connects TRBV4-3 to TRBJ2-5, with D possibly matching TRBD1 (6 bases). V was cut by 2 bases and J by 4 bases, with 11 bases left in between. CDR1 is LGHNA, CDR2 YSLEER, per germline. CDR3 length equals 14 residues. The CDR3 DNA reads TGCGCCAGCAGCCAATTCACACAGGGAGAGACCCAGTACTTC. This encodes CASSQFTQGETQYF.

This rearrangement joins TRBV4-2 to TRBJ2-5, with 9 positions matching TRBD2. V shed 0 bases and J 5 bases; nucleotides not matched to a gene: 7. The CDR3 contains 16 residues. CDR1 LGHNA and CDR2 YNFKEQ come from the germline V gene. For the CDR3, the DNA is TGTGCCAGCAGCCAAGATAGTAGCGGGGGACGGGAGACCCAGTACTTC. Translation: CASSQDSSGGRETQYF.

This rearrangement joins TRBV19 to TRBJ2-6, with a tentative D call TRBD1 (6 bases). V was trimmed by 7 bases and J by 0 bases, leaving 10 bases between them. This CDR3 is 15 amino acids long. From germline, CDR1 is LNHDA and CDR2 SQIVND (reference sequence). The CDR3 DNA reads as TGTGCCAGTAAGGGCAGGGGCTCTGGGGCCAACGTCCTGACTTTC. It is translated as CASKGRGSGANVLTF.

This chain connects TRBV4-3 to TRBJ1-5; tentative D call: TRBD1 (5 bases). The ends were cut back, 6 bases at V and 4 bases at J, with 7 bases in the middle. CDR3 length equals 12 residues. The germline V gene has CDR1 LGHNA and CDR2 YSLEER. DNA of the CDR3: TGCGCCAGCAGTCGGGGGAATCAGCCCCAGCATTTT. It yields the protein CASSRGNQPQHF.

This sequence joins TRBV3-1 (or the pseudogene TRBV3-2) and TRBJ2-4; 8 nucleotides match TRBD1. The CDR3 has 17 residues. J gave up 3 bases and V 6 bases, and 13 bases lay outside the gene matches. Germline V gives CDR1 LGHDT, CDR2 YNNKEL (reference sequence). The CDR3 DNA reads TGTGCCAGCAGTCCGGGTTTCGGGGACAGGTTCAAAAACATTCAGTACTTC. Residues: CASSPGFGDRFKNIQYF.

The chain has TRBV5-1 and TRBJ2-7, with TRBD2 identical over 13 bases. Germline-derived CDR1 and CDR2 are SGHRS and YFSETQ. This CDR3 is built from 15 residues. The V gene end was trimmed by 0 bases and the J gene end by 6 bases; junction bases not matched to a gene: 3. The CDR3 loop reads CASSLGLAGGGEQYF. The CDR3 bases are TGCGCCAGCAGCTTGGGACTAGCGGGAGGAGGCGAGCAGTACTTC.

This clone was detected only a few times. The chain joins TRBV19 to TRBJ1-6; D not certain. With 3 bases removed from V and 6 bases from J, the gap between germline ends came to 9 bases. This CDR3 has 14 amino acids. The V gene's germline CDR1 is LNHDA and CDR2 SQIVND (reference sequence). The CDR3 loop reads CASSIGQANSPLHF. The CDR3 DNA is TGTGCCAGTAGTATCGGTCAGGCTAATTCACCCCTCCACTTT.

The rearrangement uses TRBV5-8 and TRBJ1-5, with 7 bases lining up with TRBD1. This CDR3 spans 18 amino acids. Germline assignment: CDR1 SGHTS and CDR2 YDEGEE. The J segment lost 0 bases and the V segment lost 0 bases, leaving 9 bases of the junction unmatched. The CDR3 spells CASSLERGRPYSNQPQHF. The CDR3 nucleotides are TGTGCCAGCAGCTTGGAGAGGGGGCGCCCCTATAGCAATCAGCCCCAGCATTTT.

V is TRBV6-5 and J is TRBJ1-6; D may be TRBD1 (5 bases). The CDR3 consists of 14 residues. Per the germline V gene, CDR1 is MNHEY and CDR2 is SVGAGI. Trimming cost V 7 bases and J 5 bases, with 12 bases left between them. This chain's CDR3 is CASTMGGDNSPLHF. CDR3 nucleotides: TGTGCCAGCACCATGGGGGGGGATAATTCACCCCTCCACTTT.

The V call is TRBV5-1, the J call TRBJ2-7; a possible D gene is TRBD2 (6 bases). CDR1 SGHRS and CDR2 YFSETQ come from the germline V gene. V shed 0 bases and J shed 4 bases, with 8 bases lying between them. The CDR3 extends over 13 amino acids. Written as DNA, the CDR3 is TGCGCCAGCAGCTTGGCGGGGAGGTACGAGCAGTACTTC. Translating gives CASSLAGRYEQYF.

The V and J genes are TRBV6-6 and TRBJ1-5; D remains unclear. The V end lost 4 bases, the J end lost 3 bases, and 10 bases lay between the germline ends. There are 14 residues in the CDR3. CDR1 MNHNY and CDR2 SVGAGI come from the germline V gene (reference sequence). The DNA for the CDR3 is TGTGCCAGCAGTTTAGGCGGGCCCAATCAGCCCCAGCATTTT. Translating gives CASSLGGPNQPQHF.

V is TRBV10-2 and J is TRBJ1-4; D not certain. This CDR3 is 15 amino acids long. The V gene lost 1 base and the J gene lost 5 bases, with 11 bases spanning the gap. Germline lookup yields CDR1 WSHSY and CDR2 SAAADI. CDR3 loop: CASSEFEEVNEKLFF. Here the CDR3 DNA reads TGCGCCAGCAGTGAGTTTGAGGAGGTCAATGAAAAACTGTTTTTT.

The rearrangement links TRBV5-4 to TRBJ1-1; a weak D match, TRBD1 (6 bases). V was trimmed by 1 base and J by 1 base, leaving 11 bases between them. Germline CDR1 and CDR2: SGHNT and YYREEE (reference sequence). The length of the CDR3 is 15 residues. The CDR3 sequence is CASSLIGGPNTEAFF. CDR3 bases: TGTGCCAGCAGCTTGATTGGGGGCCCGAACACTGAAGCTTTCTTT.